This TCR beta chain is drawn from a study of Ad26.COV2.S vaccination and SARS-CoV-2 variants. The wider study: Within the COV1001 Ad26.COV2.S trial arm, the donor was enrolled.

TCRdb keeps only in-frame clones here, not all; method: immunoSEQ multiplex PCR. The sample shows approximately 400,000 clones, roughly four fifths of them seen only once. V lost 6 bases to trimming and J lost 1 base, with 12 bases between them. Per the germline V gene, CDR1 is MNHEY and CDR2 is SVGAGI. This CDR3 comprises 14 residues. Described treatment: about 20 received Ad26.COV2.S at low or high dose, single or two shots; about 5 received placebo; per-sample allocation not given. At day 63 after the first vaccine or placebo injection, samples were drawn. The source is a person aged 18 to 65 who received the Ad26.COV2.S COVID-19 vaccine or a placebo. V and J are TRBV6-5 and TRBJ1-1; D is undetermined. Specimen: peripheral blood, collected in a trial of Ad26.COV2.S vaccine versus placebo. The chain's CDR3 is CASSLTRSNTEAFF. CDR3 in DNA: TGTGCCAGCAGCTTAACAAGGTCGAACACTGAAGCTTTCTTT.